This entry lists 18 T cell receptor beta chains sequenced from one sample in a study of blood T cell repertoires in COVID-19. Profiled with immunoSEQ multiplex PCR; TCRdb holds only in-frame clones, not every one. The table has hundreds of thousands of clones, just under 90% seen once. The sequenced material came from PBMCs or T cells enriched from blood (not recorded which). Source of these receptors: a man aged 50 to 59 who had been exposed to COVID-19.

The CDR3 loop reads CATGTSSKGEQFF. The CDR3 nucleotides are TGTGCCACCGGCACTAGCTCCAAGGGTGAGCAGTTCTTC. The chain combines TRBV24-1 with TRBJ2-1; tentative D call: TRBD2 (6 bases). Germline-derived CDR1 and CDR2 are KGHDR and SFDVKD. V lost 9 bases, J lost 9 bases, and 17 bases lay in between. The CDR3 sequence is 13 residues long.

The V and J genes are TRBV5-4 and TRBJ1-2; D not resolved. There are 15 residues in the CDR3. V was cut by 0 bases and J by 2 bases, with 11 bases left in between. Per the germline V gene, CDR1 is SGHNT and CDR2 is YYREEE (reference sequence). The CDR3 region has the DNA TGTGCCAGCAGCTTGGGAGGAGAATCCAACTATGGCTACACCTTC. Translation gives CASSLGGESNYGYTF.

Here the CDR3 DNA reads TGTGCCAGCAGTTGGGGGGTAAATTCACCCCTCCACTTT. Its protein product is CASSWGVNSPLHF. The V and J genes are TRBV27 and TRBJ1-6; possible D gene TRBD1, 5 bases. The CDR3 is 13 residues long. Germline V gives CDR1 MNHEY, CDR2 SMNVEV (reference sequence). V was pared by 4 bases and J by 7 bases, with 8 bases between.

The chain couples TRBV28 to TRBJ2-7, with D possibly being TRBD2 (7 bases). CDR3 length: 14 residues. Germline CDR1 and CDR2: MDHEN and SYDVKM. V lost 7 bases and J lost 6, with 19 bases in between. The CDR3 protein is CASTTEGGAGEQYF. As DNA, the CDR3 is TGTGCCAGCACCACAGAGGGGGGGGCGGGCGAGCAGTACTTC.

This rearrangement joins TRBV18 to TRBJ1-4; the D is unclear. V lost 6 bases and J 0 bases, leaving 11 bases between the germline ends. The CDR3 runs 15 residues. Germline assignment: CDR1 KGHSH and CDR2 LQKENI. CDR3 sequence: CASSPRLTTNEKLFF. CDR3 in DNA: TGTGCCAGCTCCCCAAGACTAACAACTAATGAAAAACTGTTTTTT.

The chain carries TRBV5-1 and TRBJ2-3; 10 bases fit TRBD2. Germline lookup yields CDR1 SGHRS and CDR2 YFSETQ. V dropped 0 bases and J dropped 4; count of bases not matched to a gene: 5. The CDR3 length is 16 residues. The CDR3 spells CASSLELAGKADTQYF. The CDR3 region has the DNA TGCGCCAGCAGCTTGGAACTAGCGGGAAAGGCAGATACGCAGTATTTT. The whole variable domain, remainder taken from reference TRBV5-1 and TRBJ2-3, is KAGVTQTPRYLIKTRGQQVTLSCSPISGHRSVSWYQQTPGQGLQFLFEYFSETQRNKGNFPGRFSGRQFSNSRSEMNVSTLELGDSALYLCASSLELAGKADTQYFGPGTRLTVL.

The chain is built from TRBV12-3 or TRBV12-4 and TRBJ1-1; the match to TRBD1 covers 7 bases. CDR3 length equals 13 residues. The ends lost 5 bases at V and 3 bases at J; junction bases unmatched: 3. The CDR3 region has the DNA TGTGCCAGCAGTATAGACAGGGACACTGAAGCTTTCTTT. Translation: CASSIDRDTEAFF.

The rearrangement uses TRBV24-1 and TRBJ2-3, with D uncertain. Per germline, CDR1 KGHDR and CDR2 SFDVKD. This CDR3 is 14 amino acids long. V lost 2 bases and J 3 bases, leaving 8 bases between the germline ends. DNA of the CDR3: TGTGCCACCAGTGATTACCAGAAAACAGATACGCAGTATTTT. Its translation is CATSDYQKTDTQYF.

The genes are TRBV11-3 and TRBJ2-5, with a tentative D call TRBD1 (6 bases). The CDR3 runs to 13 residues. With 6 bases removed from V and 5 bases from J, the gap between germline ends came to 13 bases. Germline V gives CDR1 SGHNT, CDR2 YENEEA. Written as DNA, the CDR3 is TGTGCCAGCAGTTTCGAAAGGGGGGAGACCCAGTACTTC. It yields the protein CASSFERGETQYF.

This chain uses TRBV28 with TRBJ1-1, with D perhaps TRBD1 (5 bases). Germline V CDR1 and CDR2: MDHEN, SYDVKM. The CDR3 has 12 residues. Trimming took 3 bases from V and 11 from J, leaving 13 bases between them. CDR3 nucleotides: TGTGCCAGCAGTTTTCCCGACAGACACGCTTTCTTT. It codes for CASSFPDRHAFF.

Here the CDR3 DNA reads TGTGCCAGCAGTTTAGGGGGCGCGAGTATAAGGCACACTGAAGCTTTCTTT. Its protein is CASSLGGASIRHTEAFF. The chain links TRBV27 to TRBJ1-1; weak D call: TRBD1 (6 bases). The CDR3 is 17 amino acids. The V end was cut by 2 bases, the J end by 3 bases, with 19 bases between. Germline CDR1 is MNHEY and CDR2 is SMNVEV (reference sequence).

The count of this clone is one. J is TRBJ1-5 and V is TRBV20-1; weak D call: TRBD1 (6 bases). Germline V lookup: CDR1 DFQATT, CDR2 SNEGSKA (reference sequence). The V gene lost 3 bases and the J gene lost 5 bases, with 11 bases spanning the gap. This CDR3 has 13 residues. This CDR3 reads CSASGDTDQPQHF. The CDR3, as DNA: TGCAGTGCTAGTGGGGACACGGATCAGCCCCAGCATTTT.

The chain couples TRBV18 to TRBJ1-1; a weak D match, TRBD1 (5 bases). With 3 bases removed from V and 8 bases from J, the gap between germline ends came to 22 bases. The germline gives CDR1 KGHSH, CDR2 LQKENI. CDR3 length: 16 amino acids. The CDR3 region has the DNA TGTGCCAGCTCACCCGTCCGACTGGCAGGGCGGATCGAAGCTTTCTTT. As protein: CASSPVRLAGRIEAFF.

CDR3 nucleotides: TGTGCCAGCAGCCTTCCGGGACAGGGGAAAGAGACCCAGTACTTC. Its translation is CASSLPGQGKETQYF. This rearrangement joins TRBV3-1 (or the pseudogene TRBV3-2) to TRBJ2-5; TRBD1 agrees at 10 bases. V was pared by 4 bases and J by 3 bases, with 5 bases of the junction left unmatched. The V gene's germline CDR1 is LGHDT and CDR2 YNNKEL (reference sequence). The CDR3 spans 15 residues.

The chain carries TRBV11-2 and TRBJ1-3; D is unclear. Germline values: CDR1 SGHAT, CDR2 FQNNGV. This CDR3 spans 12 amino acids. V lost 4 bases to trimming and J lost 6 bases, with 7 bases between them. This CDR3 is CASSSGANTIYF. In DNA, the CDR3 is TGTGCCAGCAGCTCAGGCGCAAACACCATATATTTT.

The chain links TRBV5-4 to TRBJ1-1, with D maybe TRBD1 (5 bases). V shed 2 bases and J shed 0 bases, with 20 bases lying between them. The CDR3 sequence is 18 residues long. Germline CDR1 reads SGHNT; CDR2 reads YYREEE (reference sequence). CDR3 nucleotides: TGTGCCAGCAGCTTATTTGGGACTTCCGAGTACATGAACACTGAAGCTTTCTTT. This gives the protein CASSLFGTSEYMNTEAFF.

V gene TRBV9 combines with J gene TRBJ2-2; 7 nucleotides align to TRBD1. There are 14 residues in the CDR3. CDR1 and CDR2 (germline): SGDLS, YYNGEE. After removal of 5 bases from V and 6 bases from J, the junction contained 7 bases not matched to a gene. CDR3 sequence reads: CASRDRFGAGELFF. The CDR3 nucleotides are TGTGCCAGCAGGGACAGGTTCGGTGCCGGGGAGCTGTTTTTT.

The chain couples TRBV2 to TRBJ2-5; the D gene is possibly TRBD1 (5 bases). Germline V gene sequence: CDR1 SNHLY, CDR2 FYNNEI. With 7 bases removed from V and 3 bases from J, the gap between germline ends came to 15 bases. This CDR3 contains 14 residues. The CDR3 DNA reads as TGTGCCAGCACCCTACTCAGGACAAAAGAGACCCAGTACTTC. Translated, it gives CASTLLRTKETQYF.